Each of the 17 T cell receptor beta chains below was sequenced from the same sample in a study of blood T cell repertoires in COVID-19. Clones were sequenced by immunoSEQ multiplex PCR, and TCRdb holds only the in-frame ones, with some missing. The sample has about 160,000 clones, about 91% seen once; the top ten hold just under 4%. The specimen sequenced was peripheral blood. Receptors originate from an older woman who had recovered from COVID-19.

This chain joins TRBV15 and TRBJ1-1, with D perhaps matching TRBD1 (5 bases). The CDR3 is 14 residues long. The V gene's germline CDR1 is LNHNV and CDR2 YYDKDF (reference sequence). The V gene lost 0 bases and the J gene lost 4 bases, with 9 bases spanning the gap. This chain's CDR3 is CATSREPGGTEAFF. The DNA for the CDR3 is TGTGCCACCAGCAGAGAGCCGGGGGGCACTGAAGCTTTCTTT.

The rearrangement links TRBV6-5 to TRBJ2-5; 7 bases fit TRBD1. The germline V gene has CDR1 MNHEY and CDR2 SVGAGI. Trimming cost V 6 bases and J 5 bases; bases outside gene matches: 9. This CDR3 contains 14 residues. The chain's CDR3 is CASRSTGPLETQYF. The DNA for the CDR3 is TGTGCCAGCAGATCGACAGGGCCGTTGGAGACCCAGTACTTC.

This chain connects TRBV6-5 to TRBJ2-7; TRBD2 matches 7 bases. The CDR3 is 12 residues long. CDR1 and CDR2 from the germline V gene are MNHEY and SVGAGI. After removal of 6 bases from V and 4 bases from J, the junction contained 3 bases not matched to a gene. DNA for the CDR3: TGTGCCAGCAGAGTGGGGGGGTACGAGCAGTACTTC. As protein: CASRVGGYEQYF.

CDR3 nucleotides: TGTGCCAGCAGGTTTAGCGGGGGGCTCTCCTACGAGCAGTACTTC. Its protein is CASRFSGGLSYEQYF. This rearrangement joins TRBV6-5 to TRBJ2-7, with TRBD2 identical over 10 bases. CDR1 is MNHEY, CDR2 SVGAGI, per germline. V trimming: 6 bases; J trimming: 0 bases; junction bases outside the gene matches: 5. The CDR3 sequence is 15 residues long.

This sequence joins TRBV5-1 and TRBJ2-5, with 9 bases aligning to TRBD2. The CDR3 runs 18 residues. J was trimmed by 0 bases and V by 2 bases; bases with no gene match: 11. Germline V CDR1 and CDR2: SGHRS, YFSETQ. CDR3 in DNA: TGCGCCAGCAGCTTTATTGGGCGGGTAGCGGGGGACCAAGAGACCCAGTACTTC. Translated: CASSFIGRVAGDQETQYF. Filled out from reference TRBV5-1 and TRBJ2-5, the complete variable domain reads KAGVTQTPRYLIKTRGQQVTLSCSPISGHRSVSWYQQTPGQGLQFLFEYFSETQRNKGNFPGRFSGRQFSNSRSEMNVSTLELGDSALYLCASSFIGRVAGDQETQYFGPGTRLLVL.

This chain uses TRBV7-9 with TRBJ2-7, with TRBD2 matching over 8 bases. The length of the CDR3 is 14 residues. V dropped 5 bases and J dropped 7; count of bases not matched to a gene: 10. The germline gives CDR1 SEHNR, CDR2 FQNEAQ (reference sequence). CDR3 in amino acids: CASSPTGLAGEQYF. CDR3 in DNA: TGTGCCAGCAGCCCGACAGGACTAGCCGGTGAGCAGTACTTC.

CDR3 amino acids: CAISESTPYDSYGYTF. In DNA, the CDR3 is TGTGCCATCAGTGAGTCGACACCGTACGATTCCTATGGCTACACCTTC. This chain joins TRBV10-3 and TRBJ1-2; no clear D gene. V was clipped by 0 bases and J by 4 bases, with 15 bases between them. Germline CDR1 is ENHRY and CDR2 is SYGVKD. The CDR3 loop spans 16 amino acids.

The J gene is TRBJ1-2, the V gene TRBV14; 8 bases align to TRBD1. Germline CDR1 and CDR2: SGHDN and FVKESK. The CDR3 spans 13 residues. The V and J ends lost 4 bases and 7 bases, in that order; junction bases with no gene match: 5. The CDR3 coding sequence is TGTGCCAGCAGCCCGGACAGGGCCTTTGGCTACACCTTC. This encodes CASSPDRAFGYTF.

The chain recombines TRBV6-2 or TRBV6-3 with TRBJ1-1; TRBD1 matches at 7 bases. The V gene end was trimmed by 2 bases and the J gene end by 3 bases; junction bases not matched to a gene: 6. There are 15 residues in the CDR3. Germline-derived CDR1 and CDR2 are MNHEY and SVGEGT. The CDR3: CASSYRQGWDTEAFF. The DNA of the CDR3 is TGTGCCAGCAGTTACCGACAGGGTTGGGACACTGAAGCTTTCTTT.

The chain carries TRBV9 and TRBJ2-2, with D possibly matching TRBD2 (6 bases). The CDR3 has 16 residues. V lost 0 bases and J lost 0, with 9 bases in between. The germline V gene encodes CDR1 SGDLS and CDR2 YYNGEE. The CDR3 DNA is TGTGCCAGCAGCGTAGCCACGGGGGCGAACACCGGGGAGCTGTTTTTT. This codes for CASSVATGANTGELFF.

The chain joins TRBV2 to TRBJ1-1; D is possibly TRBD1 (6 bases). Germline V gives CDR1 SNHLY, CDR2 FYNNEI. V was trimmed by 7 bases and J by 2 bases, leaving 11 bases between them. The CDR3 is 13 residues long. CDR3 region: CASNGQPNTEAFF. The CDR3 DNA follows: TGTGCCAGCAATGGACAGCCAAACACTGAAGCTTTCTTT.

V and J are TRBV24-1 and TRBJ1-6; D is unclear. Germline V gene lookup returns CDR1 KGHDR and CDR2 SFDVKD. This CDR3 has 13 amino acids. With 4 bases removed from V and 7 bases from J, the gap between germline ends came to 7 bases. DNA for the CDR3: TGTGCCACCAGTGACCCCGTAAATTCACCCCTCCACTTT. Translation: CATSDPVNSPLHF.

The chain employs TRBV6-5 and TRBJ1-2; D not resolved. Germline assignment: CDR1 MNHEY and CDR2 SVGAGI. This CDR3 spans 14 amino acids. Trimming took off 0 bases at V and 2 bases at J, with 7 bases between the two ends. The CDR3 reads CASSYSRENYGYTF. The DNA for the CDR3 is TGTGCCAGCAGTTACTCGAGGGAGAACTATGGCTACACCTTC.

The table lists this clone with a count of one. The rearrangement links TRBV30 to TRBJ1-5; no definite D call. With 4 bases removed from V and 2 bases from J, the gap between germline ends came to 6 bases. CDR3 size: 12 residues. CDR1 GTSNPN and CDR2 SVGIG come from the germline V gene (reference sequence). CDR3 in amino acids: CAWTKRNQPQHF. The CDR3 DNA reads TGTGCCTGGACTAAGCGCAATCAGCCCCAGCATTTT. Variable domain in full (rest from reference TRBV30 and TRBJ1-5): SQTIHQWPATLVQPVGSPLSLECTVEGTSNPNLYWYRQAAGRGLQLLFYSVGIGQISSEVPQNLSASRPQDRQFILSSKKLLLSDSGFYLCAWTKRNQPQHFGDGTRLSIL.

Turning to this clone: Other DNA sequences in the same sample also yield this CDR3. This chain joins TRBV6-5 and TRBJ2-2; D may be TRBD1 (6 bases). Looked up from germline, CDR1 is MNHEY and CDR2 is SVGAGI. Trimming shortened V by 0 bases and J by 7 bases, and 12 bases separated the two germline ends. This CDR3 comprises 15 residues. CDR3 sequence: CASSYSAGVNGELFF. DNA for the CDR3: TGTGCCAGCAGTTACTCGGCAGGGGTCAACGGGGAGCTGTTTTTT.

This clone was detected only once. The rearrangement joins TRBV11-3 to TRBJ2-7; a possible D gene is TRBD1 (6 bases). Germline CDR1 SGHNT, CDR2 YENEEA. The ends were cut back, 0 bases at V and 9 bases at J, with 12 bases in the middle. The CDR3 is 13 amino acids. CDR3: CASSLDQQGLQYF. For the CDR3, the DNA is TGTGCCAGCAGCTTAGATCAACAGGGTTTGCAGTACTTC.

The chain carries TRBV4-2 and TRBJ2-5; no clear D. V was trimmed by 0 bases and J by 2 bases, leaving 19 bases between them. This CDR3 has 18 residues. CDR1 is LGHNA, CDR2 YNFKEQ, per germline. The CDR3 DNA reads as TGTGCCAGCAGCCAAGATCTCAACTCGCGGAGCCTACAAGAGACCCAGTACTTC. It yields the protein CASSQDLNSRSLQETQYF.